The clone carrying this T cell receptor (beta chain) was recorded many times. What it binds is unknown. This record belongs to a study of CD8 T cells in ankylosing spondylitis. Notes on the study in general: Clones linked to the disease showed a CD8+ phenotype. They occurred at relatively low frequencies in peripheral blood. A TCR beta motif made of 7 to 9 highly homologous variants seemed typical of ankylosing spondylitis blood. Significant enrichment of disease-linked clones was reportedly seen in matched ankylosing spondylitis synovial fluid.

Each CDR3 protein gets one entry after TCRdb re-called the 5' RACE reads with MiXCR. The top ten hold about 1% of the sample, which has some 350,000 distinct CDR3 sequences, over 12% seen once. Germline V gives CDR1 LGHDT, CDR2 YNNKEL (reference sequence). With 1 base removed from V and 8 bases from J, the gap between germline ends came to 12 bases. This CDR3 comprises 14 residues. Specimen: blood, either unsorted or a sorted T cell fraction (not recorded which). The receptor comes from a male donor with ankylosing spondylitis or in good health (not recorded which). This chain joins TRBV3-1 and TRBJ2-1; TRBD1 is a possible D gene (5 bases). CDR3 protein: CASSQGGRIYEQFF. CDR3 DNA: TGTGCCAGCAGCCAAGGGGGCCGAATATATGAGCAGTTCTTC.